This T cell receptor beta chain comes out of a study of T cells in Graves' hyperthyroidism and ophthalmopathy (dated by TCRdb to between 2018 and 2021). Study-wide context: Peripheral blood samples were taken at the time of initial diagnosis, prior to any treatment. To identify TCR V-J signatures that set the groups apart, the researchers used a discovery cohort of about a hundred patients, made up of 40 to 45 with Graves' ophthalmopathy and some 58 with stable Graves' hyperthyroidism. An independent validation cohort of under 20 hyperthyroidism patients and some 15 patients who later progressed to ophthalmopathy tested prospective prediction of ophthalmopathy. The 100 discovery patients were randomly split 7:3 into training and test sets. Thyroid tissue and blood T-cell repertoires from six Graves' hyperthyroidism patients were also compared in the study. Once sampling was done, hyperthyroidism patients were given methimazole at a starting dose of 30 mg daily, whereas ophthalmopathy patients were given high-dose intravenous methylprednisolone. TCR Vbeta CDR3 sequencing of 140 or so peripheral blood samples (roughly 41 ophthalmopathy, roughly 74 hyperthyroidism and roughly 17 progressor patients) is reported in the paper.

Trimming takes 2 bases from V and 10 bases from J, and the germline ends sit 9 bases apart. Taken from the germline V gene (reference sequence), the CDR1 and CDR2 loops are LGHDT and YNNKEL. From the cysteine through the phenylalanine, the CDR3 covers 13 amino acids. The read is trimmed to its CDR3 DNA, 39 bases read in frame from base 1. Beyond this particular receptor, the publication reports: Sample size was not statistically predetermined, and blinding of investigators to group allocation was not performed. A 13 V-J signature model separated ophthalmopathy from stable hyperthyroidism, with just over 85% sensitivity and 81.08% specificity in cross-validation and 80%/75% in testing. Most expanded thyroid clonotypes (frequency above 0.001) were also detected in blood, suggesting blood repertoires may reflect thyroid immune responses. In validation, progression to ophthalmopathy was predicted by the model with roughly 71% sensitivity and just over 72% specificity, a median of approximately 6.5 months before onset.

Turning to this clonotype: What this receptor recognizes is not known. Qualities for individual bases were not recorded, and no much larger clone is one base off.

Stable Graves' hyperthyroidism was defined as the absence of progression to ophthalmopathy over 18 months of follow-up. The hyperthyroidism patients were between 18 and 65 years old and newly diagnosed, with a disease duration of less than 2 months. Exclusion was applied to patients with uncontrolled infections, other autoimmune diseases, pregnancy or lactation. Diagnoses were based on clinical symptoms, serum thyroxine and TRAb, thyroid ultrasound and orbital computed tomography. PBMCs were separated from 10 ml of fresh peripheral blood using Ficoll-Paque density gradient centrifugation. Total RNA was extracted with Trizol reagent, and quality was checked on an Agilent 2100 Bioanalyzer. The TCR beta CDR3 regions were amplified from the RNA transcripts. For the first round of RT-PCR on the TCR CDR3, the HTBI primer set was used together with the Qiagen OneStep RT-PCR kit. Libraries were constructed in a second round of multiplex PCR, after which size selection and purification were performed. Paired-end sequencing of the libraries was performed with 100 bp reads on an Illumina HiSeq2000. The original pipeline was this. SOAPnuke was used to process the raw data, throwing out any read that contained adapters or uncalled bases, had a mean Phred below 15, or lacked an exact constant-primer or identifier match. COPE v1.2.5 was used to merge high-quality paired reads, and clonotypes were defined as unique nucleotide sequences. MiTCR v1.1 was used to align clonotypes to the IMGT TRBV, TRBD and TRBJ reference segments. The analysis included only V-J combinations with a frequency above 0.0001, which together covered roughly 99% of the repertoires. A TCS score was defined as the ratio between F50 (clonal expansion) and ExV (chaos), using BLOSUM62-based TCRdist between CDR3 peptides within each V-J. Welch's t-statistics and random forest reduced several hundred V-J features to some 14, which were used in a naive Bayes classifier (R e1071). The public reads were reanalyzed by TCRdb: fastp trimming at Q25, MiXCR alignment, in-frame beta chains only. Entries are consolidated by CDR3 protein sequence, retaining the most common genes and DNA. TCRdb's processing, not the authors' own work, is the source of the V and J calls. The sample contains under 250,000 distinct CDR3 sequences, about 15% of them found a single time. Of the sample, more than 50% is held by the ten largest clones.

The chain couples TRBV3-1 to TRBJ1-6; the D gene is unclear. The sample taken for sequencing was blood. This sequence was found in a woman aged 45-65 years with Graves' hyperthyroidism. The CDR3 reads as follows: CASSQLSRSPLHF. The sequence in DNA is TGTGCCAGCAGCCAACTCAGCCGCTCACCCCTCCACTTT.